The 20 T cell receptor beta chains below all came from one sample that was sequenced in a study of patients and donors after allogeneic stem cell transplantation. Using its own MiXCR run on the RT-PCR reads, TCRdb lists one record per CDR3 protein. The sample yields tens of thousands of distinct CDR3 sequences, roughly 4.9% seen once. Sequences were obtained from blood, either unsorted or a sorted T cell fraction (not recorded which). The receptors come from a human donor who was either an allogeneic HSCT recipient or a stem cell or donor lymphocyte infusion donor (not recorded which). It is not recorded whose cells these are; they may come from a transplant donor.

This clonotype was picked up a small number of times. V and J are TRBV28 and TRBJ2-2; 10 bases fit TRBD1. Germline CDR1 and CDR2: MDHEN and SYDVKM. This CDR3 has 17 amino acids. The V gene end was trimmed by 3 bases and the J gene end by 3 bases; junction bases not matched to a gene: 7. The CDR3 spells CASSLVGQGTDTGELFF. CDR3 sequence (DNA): TGTGCCAGCAGTTTGGTGGGACAGGGGACGGACACCGGGGAGCTGTTTTTT.

This clonotype was counted many times. The CDR3 loop is CASSQGVVGYSGNTIYF. The CDR3 nucleotides are TGTGCCAGCAGCCAAGGGGTTGTCGGGTACTCTGGAAACACCATATATTTT. The chain joins TRBV3-1 to TRBJ1-3; D unresolved. The CDR3 is made up of 17 amino acids. Trimming pared 1 base from V and 0 bases from J, leaving 13 bases between. The germline CDR1 and CDR2 sequences are LGHDT and YNNKEL (reference sequence).

This clonotype was detected many times. The chain combines TRBV28 with TRBJ2-7, with TRBD2 identical over 9 bases. CDR3 length: 19 amino acids. Unmatched junction bases numbered 16, after V lost 2 bases and J lost 2 bases. Germline V lookup: CDR1 MDHEN, CDR2 SYDVKM. CDR3 in amino acids: CASSLTPGLARPNPYEQYF. As DNA, the CDR3 is TGTGCCAGCAGTTTAACCCCTGGACTAGCGAGACCAAATCCCTACGAGCAGTACTTC.

This clonotype was detected many times. The gene calls are TRBV4-1 and TRBJ2-7; 8 positions agree with TRBD1. Germline CDR1 MGHRA, CDR2 YSYEKL. Trimming cost V 3 bases and J 6 bases; bases outside gene matches: 7. The CDR3 is made up of 14 amino acids. The CDR3 spells CASSQPGGVAEQYF. The CDR3 DNA is TGCGCCAGCAGCCAGCCAGGGGGCGTAGCCGAGCAGTACTTC.

In this sample, this clonotype turned up many times. The rearrangement uses TRBV5-1 and TRBJ2-7; 7 bases fit TRBD1. The trim removed 4 bases at V and 2 bases at J, leaving 6 bases unmatched. CDR1 is SGHRS and CDR2 is YFSETQ in the germline V gene. The CDR3 consists of 14 residues. The CDR3 DNA reads TGCGCCAGCAGCGCCCGACAGGGAACCTACGAGCAGTACTTC. As protein: CASSARQGTYEQYF.

This clonotype was seen at least ten times. V is TRBV28 and J is TRBJ2-7; 9 bases map to TRBD1. V lost 4 bases, J lost 2 bases, and 18 bases stayed unmatched. This CDR3 is 19 amino acids long. Germline V gives CDR1 MDHEN, CDR2 SYDVKM. In nucleotides, the CDR3 is TGTGCCAGCAGTTCCCCCCCGGGACAGGGTTTCTTTTTCGCCTACGAGCAGTACTTC. It codes for CASSSPPGQGFFFAYEQYF.

This clonotype occurred a few times. This chain joins TRBV19 and TRBJ2-1; 8 positions agree with TRBD2. The J segment lost 4 bases and the V segment lost 7 bases, leaving 12 bases of the junction unmatched. The CDR3 has 16 amino acids. Looked up from germline, CDR1 is LNHDA and CDR2 is SQIVND (reference sequence). The CDR3: CASTPTHSGAYNEQFF. The CDR3 DNA reads as TGTGCCAGTACCCCCACCCATAGCGGGGCTTACAATGAGCAGTTCTTC.

This clonotype was found a few times. V gene TRBV3-1 combines with J gene TRBJ2-1, with a possible D match to TRBD2 (6 bases). V lost 1 base and J 4 bases, leaving 20 bases between the germline ends. The CDR3 is 18 amino acids. The germline V gene encodes CDR1 LGHDT and CDR2 YNNKEL (reference sequence). For the CDR3, the DNA is TGTGCCAGCAGCCAAGCCCACGGCGGCAGCGGGCCGTACAATGAGCAGTTCTTC. This codes for CASSQAHGGSGPYNEQFF.

This clonotype showed up just a few times. The rearrangement joins TRBV10-3 to TRBJ1-1; 7 nucleotides line up with TRBD1. The J segment lost 0 bases and the V segment lost 10 bases, leaving 20 bases of the junction unmatched. The germline V gene has CDR1 ENHRY and CDR2 SYGVKD. The CDR3 consists of 18 residues. The CDR3 DNA sequence: TGTGCCACCAGCCTAGGACAGGCGAGAAGTCCAATGAACACTGAAGCTTTCTTT. As protein: CATSLGQARSPMNTEAFF.

The genes are TRBV29-1 and TRBJ2-7; 10 positions match TRBD1. Germline lookup yields CDR1 SQVTM and CDR2 ANQGSEA. This CDR3 spans 15 amino acids. The J segment lost 4 bases and the V segment lost 4 bases, leaving 10 bases of the junction unmatched. Here the CDR3 DNA reads TGCAGCGTTGGGGGGGACAGGGGCCCCGGGTACGAGCAGTACTTC. This translates into CSVGGDRGPGYEQYF.

This clonotype has ten or more counts. The rearrangement uses TRBV20-1 and TRBJ2-5, with TRBD1 as a possible D gene (5 bases). The CDR3 is 12 residues long. The germline V gene has CDR1 DFQATT and CDR2 SNEGSKA (reference sequence). With 4 bases removed from V and 5 bases from J, the gap between germline ends came to 11 bases. For the CDR3, the DNA is TGCAGTGCTAAGGGGCCTGGGGAGACCCAGTACTTC. Translating gives CSAKGPGETQYF.

This clonotype appeared many times. The V and J genes are TRBV27 and TRBJ1-2; 7 bases align to TRBD1. The J segment lost 2 bases and the V segment lost 7 bases, leaving 10 bases of the junction unmatched. This CDR3 comprises 15 residues. Germline V lookup: CDR1 MNHEY, CDR2 SMNVEV (reference sequence). The chain's CDR3 is CASKRGTGDNYGYTF. The CDR3 bases are TGTGCCAGCAAAAGGGGAACAGGGGACAACTATGGCTACACCTTC.

This clonotype was recorded at least ten times. The rearrangement links TRBV11-3 to TRBJ1-1; D may be TRBD1 (5 bases). Between the trimmed V and J ends, which lost 8 bases and 8 bases, there was a span of 21 bases. The germline V gene has CDR1 SGHNT and CDR2 YENEEA. There are 14 residues in the CDR3. The CDR3 DNA reads as TGTGCCAGCGGAGCTTTGGCCAGGGAGGGGGAAGCTTTCTTT. Amino acids: CASGALAREGEAFF.

Ten or more counts support this clonotype. The V call is TRBV4-1, the J call TRBJ1-2, with a tentative D call TRBD1 (5 bases). The CDR3 totals 14 residues. The V end lost 0 bases, the J end lost 4 bases, and 9 bases lay between the germline ends. Germline CDR1 MGHRA, CDR2 YSYEKL. This CDR3 reads CASSQDPTVYGYTF. CDR3 coding DNA: TGCGCCAGCAGCCAAGACCCGACAGTCTATGGCTACACCTTC.

This clonotype was observed at least ten times. J is TRBJ2-5 and V is TRBV11-2; 7 positions match TRBD1. Trimming cost V 6 bases and J 5 bases; bases outside gene matches: 9. Per germline, CDR1 SGHAT and CDR2 FQNNGV. The length of the CDR3 is 14 residues. Here the CDR3 reads CASRPTGARETQYF. CDR3 nucleotide sequence: TGTGCCAGCAGACCTACAGGGGCGCGGGAGACCCAGTACTTC.

In its sample, this clonotype was seen many times. This chain connects TRBV6-2 or TRBV6-3 to TRBJ1-5, with no clear D. Germline V gene lookup returns CDR1 MNHEY and CDR2 SVGEGT. Trimming removed 6 bases at V and 6 bases at J, with 9 bases between. This CDR3 comprises 12 residues. The chain's CDR3 is CASSPLGQPQHF. The CDR3 DNA reads as TGTGCCAGCAGCCCCCTCGGTCAGCCCCAGCATTTT.

This clonotype was seen a handful of times. The CDR3, as DNA: TGTGCCAGCAGTTACGGGCAAAGCACAGATACGCAGTATTTT. It specifies CASSYGQSTDTQYF. The rearrangement joins TRBV6-5 to TRBJ2-3; D is unclear. Germline CDR1 and CDR2: MNHEY and SVGAGI. The CDR3 is made up of 14 amino acids. The germline V and J ends were trimmed by 2 bases and 0 bases, with 6 bases remaining between them.

This clonotype has ten or more counts. The genes are TRBV5-1 and TRBJ2-1; 9 bases align to TRBD2. The CDR3 is 15 amino acids. J was trimmed by 10 bases and V by 5 bases; bases with no gene match: 13. The germline V gene encodes CDR1 SGHRS and CDR2 YFSETQ. The CDR3 region is CASSVGAGGPEEQFF. CDR3 DNA sequence: TGCGCCAGCAGTGTTGGTGCGGGAGGGCCCGAAGAGCAGTTCTTC.

This clonotype was seen only a few times. V is TRBV11-3 and J is TRBJ1-6, with a possible D match to TRBD1 (5 bases). Trimming removed 6 bases at V and 9 bases at J, with 12 bases between. Germline CDR1 reads SGHNT; CDR2 reads YENEEA. This CDR3 has 13 amino acids. CDR3 bases: TGTGCCAGCAGTTCCGCAGGGAGTTCACCCCTCCACTTT. It yields the protein CASSSAGSSPLHF.

This clonotype was detected ten times or more. CDR3 in amino acids: CASSLISRENSPLHF. In DNA form, the CDR3 reads TGTGCCAGCAGCTTAATCAGCAGGGAGAATTCACCCCTCCACTTT. The chain carries TRBV7-2 and TRBJ1-6; possible D gene TRBD1, 5 bases. Trimming removed 2 bases from V and 7 bases from J, with 12 bases in between. This CDR3 is 15 amino acids long. Germline loops: CDR1 SGHTA, CDR2 FQGNSA.